What follows is one TCR beta chain and its context. Its antigen is still unknown. This CDR3 has 15 residues. V was clipped by 5 bases and J by 2 bases; unmatched bases: 9. The germline gives CDR1 MNHEY, CDR2 SMNVEV (reference sequence). Assay used: immunoSEQ multiplex PCR; TCRdb lists only in-frame clones, some missing. The table has 2,100,000 or so clones, 90% to 96% seen once; the top ten hold about 0.13%. CD4+ cells underwent separation, giving CD45RA+ naive and CD45RA-negative memory subsets. This entry is derived from a study of shared clonotypes between healthy human individuals. For the study at large: The study used three CD4 naive, three CD4 memory, two CD8 naive and one CD8 memory plate per donor.

General observations from the study: Generally, naive subsets came out with larger estimated richness than memory subsets. How much donors shared clonotypes was expected to be affected by sequencing depth.

Sequencing was performed on naive CD4+ T cells sorted from blood. Subset given: CD45RA+ positively selected. The receptor comes from a man younger than 35 in good health. This rearrangement joins TRBV27 to TRBJ2-7, with 7 bases lining up with TRBD1. The CDR3 loop is CASSPTPGGAYEQYF. The CDR3 DNA reads TGTGCCAGCAGTCCGACCCCAGGGGGAGCCTACGAGCAGTACTTC.